This entry lists 21 T cell receptor beta chains sequenced from one sample in a study of blood T cell repertoires in COVID-19. The protocol was immunoSEQ multiplex PCR, while the TCRdb copy is restricted to in-frame clones and leaves out a portion. This sample carries approximately 180,000 clones, approximately 82% of them seen once, and the ten largest clones take more than 4%. Sample: PBMCs or T cells enriched from blood (not recorded which). The receptors here all came from a woman aged 55-75 years with acute COVID-19.

This sequence joins TRBV18 and TRBJ2-1; D gene uncertain. This CDR3 contains 14 residues. The V gene's germline CDR1 is KGHSH and CDR2 LQKENI. V lost 0 bases to trimming and J lost 4 bases, with 7 bases between them. The CDR3 DNA follows: TGTGCCAGCTCACCACCTTCATCATACAATGAGCAGTTCTTC. It specifies CASSPPSSYNEQFF.

The chain uses TRBV12-3 or TRBV12-4 and TRBJ1-2; D perhaps matches TRBD1 (6 bases). The CDR3 spans 13 residues. V lost 5 bases and J lost 11, with 18 bases in between. The CDR3 sequence: CASSSLANRVYTF. CDR3 coding DNA: TGTGCCAGCAGTAGCCTCGCCAACAGGGTATACACCTTC.

This chain links TRBV25-1 with TRBJ1-1, with a weak D call TRBD1 (6 bases). V was shortened by 5 bases and J by 4 bases, with 17 bases between the two germline ends. Germline loops: CDR1 MGHDK, CDR2 SYGVNS. This CDR3 has 15 residues. The DNA for the CDR3 is TGTGCCAGCAGTACCACAACAGGGTGGGGCACTGAAGCTTTCTTT. Amino acid sequence: CASSTTTGWGTEAFF.

This clone was found a few times. The chain employs TRBV7-9 and TRBJ2-7; 13 bases agree with TRBD2. Losses at the gene ends were 5 bases for V and 10 bases for J; bases not matched to a gene: 5. The germline gives CDR1 SEHNR, CDR2 FQNEAQ (reference sequence). This CDR3 region has 13 residues. CDR3 region: CASSGGTSGKQYF. Written as DNA, the CDR3 is TGTGCCAGCAGCGGTGGGACTAGCGGGAAACAGTACTTC.

The rearrangement links TRBV6-5 to TRBJ1-1, with D hard to call. Trimming stripped 2 bases from V and 1 base from J, with 11 bases between. Germline V gene data show CDR1 as MNHEY and CDR2 as SVGAGI. This CDR3 has 15 residues. The CDR3 here is CASSYVGRRNTEAFF. DNA of the CDR3: TGTGCCAGCAGTTACGTTGGCAGAAGGAACACTGAAGCTTTCTTT.

The chain joins TRBV30 to TRBJ2-7, with 10 positions matching TRBD1. This CDR3 region has 13 residues. Looked up from germline, CDR1 is GTSNPN and CDR2 is SVGIG (reference sequence). V dropped 2 bases and J dropped 7; count of bases not matched to a gene: 5. The CDR3 DNA follows: TGTGCCTGGAGTCGGACAGGGGGTAGAGAGCAGTACTTC. Translated, it gives CAWSRTGGREQYF.

Regarding this clone: This specimen includes other DNA sequences encoding the same CDR3. CDR3 bases: TGTGCCAGCAGTGAGGACAGGGGGCATTATGGCTACACCTTC. The encoded protein is CASSEDRGHYGYTF. V is TRBV2 and J is TRBJ1-2, with 11 bases aligning to TRBD1. Per the germline V gene, CDR1 is SNHLY and CDR2 is FYNNEI. J was trimmed by 5 bases and V by 3 bases; bases with no gene match: 2. CDR3 length: 14 residues. Full variable domain (missing parts from reference TRBV2 and TRBJ1-2): EPEVTQTPSHQVTQMGQEVILRCVPISNHLYFYWYRQILGQKVEFLVSFYNNEISEKSEIFDDQFSVERPDGSNFTLKIRSTKLEDSAMYFCASSEDRGHYGYTFGSGTRLTVV.

The CDR3 sequence: CAWSATGVGELFF. The DNA of the CDR3 is TGTGCCTGGAGTGCAACAGGGGTCGGGGAGCTGTTTTTT. The chain combines TRBV30 with TRBJ2-2, with TRBD1 identical over 7 bases. CDR1 is GTSNPN and CDR2 is SVGIG in the germline V gene (reference sequence). CDR3 length equals 13 residues. After removal of 1 base from V and 7 bases from J, the junction contained 3 bases not matched to a gene. Variable domain in full (rest from reference TRBV30 and TRBJ2-2): SQTIHQWPATLVQPVGSPLSLECTVEGTSNPNLYWYRQAAGRGLQLLFYSVGIGQISSEVPQNLSASRPQDRQFILSSKKLLLSDSGFYLCAWSATGVGELFFGEGSRLTVL.

CDR3 DNA sequence: TGTGCCAGTAGTGAAGCCGGGAACACTGAAGCTTTCTTT. Its protein product is CASSEAGNTEAFF. V and J are TRBV19 and TRBJ1-1; no clear D gene. The V end was cut by 5 bases, the J end by 1 base, with 8 bases between. The CDR3 length is 13 residues. Germline CDR1 reads LNHDA; CDR2 reads SQIVND (reference sequence).

There are many counts of this clone. The chain joins TRBV14 to TRBJ1-1, with no clear D. Germline loops: CDR1 SGHDN, CDR2 FVKESK. The CDR3 is made up of 11 amino acids. V lost 4 bases and J 11 bases, leaving 11 bases between the germline ends. The CDR3 DNA reads as TGTGCCAGCAGCCCACTGGGCGCCGCTTTCTTT. It specifies CASSPLGAAFF.

The chain uses TRBV21-1 and TRBJ2-1; TRBD2, as called in the table, went unchecked against the DNA. TRBV21-1 is noted as a pseudogene. This CDR3 contains 19 residues. The CDR3 here is CASSKAGIRGLVSYNEQFF. The DNA of the CDR3 is TGTGCCAGCAGCAAAGCCGGGATACGGGGACTAGTATCCTACAATGAGCAGTTCTTC.

The V call is TRBV2, the J call TRBJ1-1; D is unresolved. Germline lookup yields CDR1 SNHLY and CDR2 FYNNEI. Trimming pared 10 bases from V and 1 base from J, leaving 13 bases between. The CDR3 is 13 residues long. The CDR3 nucleotides read TGTGCCATCACTTCAAGGAGGAACACTGAAGCTTTCTTT. Amino acid sequence: CAITSRRNTEAFF.

The J gene is TRBJ1-6, the V gene TRBV5-6; 8 bases are shared with TRBD1. In germline, CDR1 is SGHDT, CDR2 YYEEEE. Trimming at V came to 4 bases and at J to 7 bases, leaving 13 bases not matched to a gene. This CDR3 contains 17 residues. This CDR3 is CASSHYPAGGWNSPLHF. In DNA, the CDR3 is TGTGCCAGCAGCCATTACCCGGCAGGGGGCTGGAATTCACCCCTCCACTTT.

The CDR3 sequence: CASSGTGKDEQYF. CDR3 in DNA: TGTGCCAGTAGTGGGACAGGGAAGGACGAGCAGTACTTC. The rearrangement links TRBV19 to TRBJ2-7; 9 bases align to TRBD1. V was clipped by 5 bases and J by 5 bases; unmatched bases: 4. Looked up from germline, CDR1 is LNHDA and CDR2 is SQIVND (reference sequence). This CDR3 contains 13 residues.

The chain employs TRBV7-2 and TRBJ2-1; D is possibly TRBD2 (5 bases). There are 15 residues in the CDR3. The V gene's germline CDR1 is SGHTA and CDR2 FQGNSA. V gave up 5 bases and J gave up 4 bases, with 15 bases separating them. DNA of the CDR3: TGTGCCAGCAGCCCTATCGCGGCGGGTTACAATGAGCAGTTCTTC. Translating it yields CASSPIAAGYNEQFF.

The V and J genes are TRBV7-2 and TRBJ2-2; D might be TRBD2 (5 bases). V was shortened by 8 bases and J by 5 bases, with 12 bases between the two germline ends. Germline CDR1 is SGHTA and CDR2 is FQGNSA. The CDR3 covers 13 residues. The DNA of the CDR3 is TGTGCCAGCGGACTCTCCCGGACCGGGGAGCTGTTTTTT. Its protein product is CASGLSRTGELFF. Variable domain in full (rest from reference TRBV7-2 and TRBJ2-2): GAGVSQSPSNKVTEKGKDVELRCDPISGHTALYWYRQSLGQGLEFLIYFQGNSAPDKSGLPSDRFSAERTGGSVSTLTIQRTQQEDSAVYLCASGLSRTGELFFGEGSRLTVL.

This chain links TRBV9 with TRBJ1-2, with 7 bases matching TRBD1. Germline V CDR1 and CDR2: SGDLS, YYNGEE. J gave up 4 bases and V 3 bases, and 9 bases lay outside the gene matches. The CDR3 length is 15 residues. For the CDR3, the DNA is TGTGCCAGCAGCGGAGACAGGGAAAACAGCTATGGCTACACCTTC. The encoded protein is CASSGDRENSYGYTF.

This clone was seen just once. The gene calls are TRBV5-1 and TRBJ2-3; D is undetermined. The V gene lost 2 bases and the J gene lost 1 base, with 14 bases spanning the gap. Germline loops: CDR1 SGHRS, CDR2 YFSETQ. The CDR3 has 16 amino acids. The CDR3 bases are TGCGCCAGCAGCTTTCAAGTCAGTATCGGCACAGATACGCAGTATTTT. Protein: CASSFQVSIGTDTQYF.

The chain links TRBV7-2 to TRBJ2-7; maybe TRBD2 (6 bases). Germline V gene data show CDR1 as SGHTA and CDR2 as FQGNSA. CDR3 size: 14 residues. The V gene lost 5 bases and the J gene lost 3 bases, with 14 bases spanning the gap. The DNA for the CDR3 is TGTGCCAGCAGCCAGGCGGGACCCCACTACGAGCAGTACTTC. This translates into CASSQAGPHYEQYF.

The V and J genes are TRBV5-1 and TRBJ2-1; D is possibly TRBD2 (5 bases). The CDR3 loop spans 15 amino acids. Deletions cut 0 bases from V and 9 bases from J, with 16 bases between. Germline-derived CDR1 and CDR2 are SGHRS and YFSETQ. CDR3 residues: CASSLDPGIAGEQFF. Written as DNA, the CDR3 is TGCGCCAGCAGCTTGGATCCCGGGATCGCCGGTGAGCAGTTCTTC. Full variable domain (rest looked up from reference TRBV5-1 and TRBJ2-1): KAGVTQTPRYLIKTRGQQVTLSCSPISGHRSVSWYQQTPGQGLQFLFEYFSETQRNKGNFPGRFSGRQFSNSRSEMNVSTLELGDSALYLCASSLDPGIAGEQFFGPGTRLTVL.

Details on this clone: Other DNA sequences from this sample encode an identical CDR3 as well. The chain employs TRBV19 and TRBJ1-2; 9 positions agree with TRBD1. The germline CDR1 and CDR2 sequences are LNHDA and SQIVND (reference sequence). The CDR3 is 13 amino acids. J lost 8 bases, V lost 5 bases, and 6 bases had no gene match. CDR3 residues: CASSQQGAGGYTF. The CDR3 nucleotides read TGTGCCAGTAGTCAACAGGGGGCAGGAGGCTACACCTTC.